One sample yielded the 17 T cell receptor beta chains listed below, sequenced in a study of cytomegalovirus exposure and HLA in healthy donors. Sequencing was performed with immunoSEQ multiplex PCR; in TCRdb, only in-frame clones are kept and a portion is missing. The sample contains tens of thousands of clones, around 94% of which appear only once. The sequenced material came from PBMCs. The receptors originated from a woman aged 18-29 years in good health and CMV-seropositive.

The DNA of the CDR3 is TGTGCCAGCAGCTTAGAGGGGGAGGGCCTGGACGAGCAGTACTTC. Its protein product is CASSLEGEGLDEQYF. The chain has TRBV7-6 and TRBJ2-7, with D possibly being TRBD2 (7 bases). This CDR3 contains 15 residues. The V end was cut by 1 base, the J end by 5 bases, with 15 bases between. The V gene's germline CDR1 is SGHVS and CDR2 FNYEAQ.

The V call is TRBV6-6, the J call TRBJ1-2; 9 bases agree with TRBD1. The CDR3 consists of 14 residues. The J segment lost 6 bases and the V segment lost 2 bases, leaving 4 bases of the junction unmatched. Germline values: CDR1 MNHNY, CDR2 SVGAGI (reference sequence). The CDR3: CASSYPGTGHGYTF. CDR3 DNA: TGTGCCAGCAGTTACCCGGGGACAGGGCATGGCTACACCTTC.

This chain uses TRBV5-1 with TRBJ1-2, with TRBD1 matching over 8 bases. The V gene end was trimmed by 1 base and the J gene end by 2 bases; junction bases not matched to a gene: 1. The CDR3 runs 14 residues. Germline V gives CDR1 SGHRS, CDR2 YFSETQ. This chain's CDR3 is CASSLTGGNYGYTF. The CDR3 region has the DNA TGCGCCAGCAGCTTGACAGGGGGAAACTATGGCTACACCTTC.

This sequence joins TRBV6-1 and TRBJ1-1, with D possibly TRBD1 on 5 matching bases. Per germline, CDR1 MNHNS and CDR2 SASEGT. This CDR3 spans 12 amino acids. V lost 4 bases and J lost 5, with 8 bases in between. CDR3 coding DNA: TGTGCCAGCAGTGGCAGGGTTACTGAAGCTTTCTTT. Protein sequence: CASSGRVTEAFF.

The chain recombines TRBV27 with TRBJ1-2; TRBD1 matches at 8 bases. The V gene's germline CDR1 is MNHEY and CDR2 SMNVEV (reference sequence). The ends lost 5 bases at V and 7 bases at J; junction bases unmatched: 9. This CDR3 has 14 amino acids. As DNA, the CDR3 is TGTGCCAGCAGTACCGACAGGGGCATTGGTGGCTACACCTTC. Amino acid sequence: CASSTDRGIGGYTF.

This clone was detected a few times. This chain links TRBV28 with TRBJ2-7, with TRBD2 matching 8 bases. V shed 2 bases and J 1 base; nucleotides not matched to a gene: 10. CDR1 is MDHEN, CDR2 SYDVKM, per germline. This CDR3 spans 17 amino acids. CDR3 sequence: CASSLASSGSSSYEQYF. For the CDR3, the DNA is TGTGCCAGCAGTTTAGCGTCGAGCGGGAGCTCATCCTACGAGCAGTACTTC. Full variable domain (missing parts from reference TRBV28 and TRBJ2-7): DVKVTQSSRYLVKRTGEKVFLECVQDMDHENMFWYRQDPGLGLRLIYFSYDVKMKEKGDIPEGYSVSREKKERFSLILESASTNQTSMYLCASSLASSGSSSYEQYFGPGTRLTVT.

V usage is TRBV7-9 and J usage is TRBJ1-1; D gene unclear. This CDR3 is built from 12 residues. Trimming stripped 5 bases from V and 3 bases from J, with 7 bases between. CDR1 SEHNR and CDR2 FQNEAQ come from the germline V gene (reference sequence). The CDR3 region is CASSNRDTEAFF. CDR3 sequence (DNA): TGTGCCAGCAGCAACCGGGACACTGAAGCTTTCTTT. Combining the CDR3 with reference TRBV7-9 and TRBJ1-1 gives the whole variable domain DTGVSQNPRHKITKRGQNVTFRCDPISEHNRLYWYRQTLGQGPEFLTYFQNEAQLEKSRLLSDRFSAERPKGSFSTLEIQRTEQGDSAMYLCASSNRDTEAFFGQGTRLTVV.

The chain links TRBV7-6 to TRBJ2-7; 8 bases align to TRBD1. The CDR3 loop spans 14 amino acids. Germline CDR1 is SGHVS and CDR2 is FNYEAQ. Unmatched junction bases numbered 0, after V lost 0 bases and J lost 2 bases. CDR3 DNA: TGTGCCAGCAGCTTAGCGACAGGGGCCTACGAGCAGTACTTC. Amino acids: CASSLATGAYEQYF. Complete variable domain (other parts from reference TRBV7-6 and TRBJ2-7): GAGVSQSPRYKVTKRGQDVALRCDPISGHVSLYWYRQALGQGPEFLTYFNYEAQQDKSGLPNDRFSAERPEGSISTLTIQRTEQRDSAMYRCASSLATGAYEQYFGPGTRLTVT.

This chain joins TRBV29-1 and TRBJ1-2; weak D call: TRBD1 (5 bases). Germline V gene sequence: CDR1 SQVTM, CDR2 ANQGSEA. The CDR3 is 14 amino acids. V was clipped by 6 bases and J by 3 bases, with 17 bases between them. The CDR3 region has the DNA TGCAGCGTGACCGACAGTTATCTTTACTATGGCTACACCTTC. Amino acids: CSVTDSYLYYGYTF.

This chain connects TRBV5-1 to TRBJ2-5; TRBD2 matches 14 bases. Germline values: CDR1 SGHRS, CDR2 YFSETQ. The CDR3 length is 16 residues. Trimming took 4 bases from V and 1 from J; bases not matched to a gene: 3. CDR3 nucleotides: TGCGCCAGCAGCACCGGACTAGCGGGGGGCCAAGAGACCCAGTACTTC. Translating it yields CASSTGLAGGQETQYF.

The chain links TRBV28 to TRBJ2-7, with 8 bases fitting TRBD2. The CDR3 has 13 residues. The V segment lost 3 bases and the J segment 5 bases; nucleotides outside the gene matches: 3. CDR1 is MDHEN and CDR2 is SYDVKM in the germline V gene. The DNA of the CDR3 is TGTGCCAGCAGTTTGAGCGGGGGTAACGAGCAGTACTTC. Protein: CASSLSGGNEQYF.

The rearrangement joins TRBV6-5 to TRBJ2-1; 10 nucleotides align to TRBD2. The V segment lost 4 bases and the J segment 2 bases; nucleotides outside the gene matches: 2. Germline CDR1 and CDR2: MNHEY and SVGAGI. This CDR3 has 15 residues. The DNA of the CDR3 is TGTGCCAGCAGTTTAAGCGGGAGGGCCTACAATGAGCAGTTCTTC. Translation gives CASSLSGRAYNEQFF.

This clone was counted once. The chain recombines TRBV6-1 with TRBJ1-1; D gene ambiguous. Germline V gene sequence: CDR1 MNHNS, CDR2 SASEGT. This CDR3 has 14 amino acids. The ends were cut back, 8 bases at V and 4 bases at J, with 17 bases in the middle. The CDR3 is CASGFSGGFTEAFF. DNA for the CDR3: TGTGCCAGCGGTTTCAGTGGAGGGTTCACTGAAGCTTTCTTT.

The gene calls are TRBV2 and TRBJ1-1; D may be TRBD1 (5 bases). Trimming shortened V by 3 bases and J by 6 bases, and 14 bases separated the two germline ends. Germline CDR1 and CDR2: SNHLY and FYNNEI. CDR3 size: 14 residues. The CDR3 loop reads CASSDKGVRSEAFF. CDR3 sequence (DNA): TGTGCCAGCAGTGATAAAGGGGTGAGATCTGAAGCTTTCTTT. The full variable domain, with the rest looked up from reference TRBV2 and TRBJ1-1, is EPEVTQTPSHQVTQMGQEVILRCVPISNHLYFYWYRQILGQKVEFLVSFYNNEISEKSEIFDDQFSVERPDGSNFTLKIRSTKLEDSAMYFCASSDKGVRSEAFFGQGTRLTVV.

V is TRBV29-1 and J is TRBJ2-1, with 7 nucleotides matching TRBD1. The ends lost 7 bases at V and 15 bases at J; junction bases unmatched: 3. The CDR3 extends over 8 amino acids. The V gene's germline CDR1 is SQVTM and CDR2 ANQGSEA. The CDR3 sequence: CSGDSTFF. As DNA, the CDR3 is TGCAGCGGGGACAGTACGTTCTTC.

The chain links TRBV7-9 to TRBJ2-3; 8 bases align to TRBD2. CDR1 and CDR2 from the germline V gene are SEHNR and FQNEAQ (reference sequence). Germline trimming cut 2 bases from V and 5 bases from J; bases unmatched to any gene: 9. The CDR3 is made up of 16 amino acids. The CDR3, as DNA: TGTGCCAGCAGCTTACTTAACGGGGGGGGCCGAGATACGCAGTATTTT. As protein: CASSLLNGGGRDTQYF.

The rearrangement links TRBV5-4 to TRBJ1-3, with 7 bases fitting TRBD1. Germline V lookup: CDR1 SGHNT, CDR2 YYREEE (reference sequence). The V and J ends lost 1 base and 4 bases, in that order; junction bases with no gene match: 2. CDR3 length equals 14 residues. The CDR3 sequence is CASSLQGGGNTIYF. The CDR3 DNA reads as TGTGCCAGCAGCTTGCAGGGGGGCGGAAACACCATATATTTT.